This T cell receptor (beta chain) appears in the sequencing data of a study of vaccination and CD4 T cells after COVID-19. CDR3 size: 14 residues. Looked up from germline, CDR1 is SNHLY and CDR2 is FYNNEI. V was shortened by 6 bases and J by 1 base, with 10 bases between the two germline ends. Cultured CD4+ T-cell DNA underwent Oncomine TCR Beta short-read sequencing. TCRdb reanalysed the PCR reads using MiXCR and keeps one entry per CDR3 protein. This table has fewer than 9,000 distinct CDR3 sequences, approximately 50% appearing once. As concerns this clonotype: The target antigen is unknown.

Sample treatment: approximately 11-day PBMC culture with coronavirus spike peptide pools or control peptides (ViraFEST assay). The ViraFEST method relied on peptide pools to expand antigen-specific T cells, followed by TCR sequencing. The sequenced sample was CD4+ T cells from blood, cultured in vitro. The receptor comes from a human donor who had recovered from COVID-19. The chain has TRBV2 and TRBJ1-3; a possible D gene is TRBD1 (5 bases). Here the CDR3 reads CASSYTGSGNTIYF. The CDR3 region has the DNA TGTGCCAGCAGCTACACAGGATCTGGAAACACCATATATTTT.